These 12 T cell receptor beta chains share one sample of origin, sequenced in a study of breast tumors, draining lymph nodes, adjacent tissues. The lymph nodes were axillary draining lymph nodes from breast cancer patients. TCRdb reprocessed the multiplex PCR reads via MiXCR and lists one record per CDR3 protein. The repertoire includes around 230,000 distinct CDR3 sequences, about 30% of them detected once, and about 1.4% sits in the top ten. Sequencing was carried out using axillary lymph node tissue. The receptors come from a female donor with breast cancer. Some clones in this sample may be carry-over from other donors' samples.

As regards this clonotype: This may come from a read error, since a much larger clone is one base off. The chain couples TRBV9 to TRBJ1-2; 11 bases map to TRBD1. The V gene's germline CDR1 is SGDLS and CDR2 YYNGEE. The CDR3 runs 15 residues. The DNA of the CDR3 is TGTGCCAGCAGCGAATCCGGGACAGGGGGTAGTGGCTCCACCTTC. Amino acid sequence: CASSESGTGGSGSTF. Filled out from reference TRBV9 and TRBJ1-2, the complete variable domain reads DSGVTQTPKHLITATGQRVTLRCSPRSGDLSVYWYQQSLDQGLQFLIQYYNGEERAKGNILERFSAQQFPDLHSELNLSSLELGDSALYFCASSESGTGGSGSTFGSGTRLTVV.

This clonotype was recorded at least ten times. The CDR3 DNA follows: TGTGCCAGCAGCTTAGCTACAGCCCGTCGCTCTGGGGCCAACGTCCTGACTTTC. It encodes CASSLATARRSGANVLTF. The chain joins TRBV7-8 to TRBJ2-6; no reliable D call. The germline V gene has CDR1 SGHVS and CDR2 FQNEAQ. CDR3 size: 18 residues. V lost 0 bases and J 0 bases, leaving 12 bases between the germline ends. The whole variable domain, filled in from reference TRBV7-8 and TRBJ2-6, reads GAGVSQSPRYKVAKRGQDVALRCDPISGHVSLFWYQQALGQGPEFLTYFQNEAQLDKSGLPSDRFFAERPEGSVSTLKIQRTQQEDSAVYLCASSLATARRSGANVLTFGAGSRLTVL.

This clonotype has ten or more counts. This chain connects TRBV2 to TRBJ1-1; D unclear. This CDR3 spans 15 amino acids. Germline assignment: CDR1 SNHLY and CDR2 FYNNEI. The germline V and J ends were trimmed by 0 bases and 4 bases, with 12 bases remaining between them. CDR3 region: CASSEAIAGLTEAFF. The CDR3 nucleotides read TGTGCCAGCAGTGAAGCCATAGCGGGCCTCACTGAAGCTTTCTTT.

The V and J genes are TRBV20-1 and TRBJ2-7, with D hard to call. Between the trimmed V and J ends, which lost 0 bases and 5 bases, there was a span of 14 bases. The CDR3 is made up of 14 amino acids. Germline V gene lookup returns CDR1 DFQATT and CDR2 SNEGSKA (reference sequence). This CDR3 is CSARDSPRPHEQYF. The CDR3 nucleotides read TGCAGTGCTAGAGATAGCCCCCGCCCGCACGAGCAGTACTTC.

This clonotype has a count of ten or more. An end of the junction differs from the germline gene, which may be a read error. The chain combines TRBV5-4 with TRBJ1-2; TRBD1 is a possible D gene (6 bases). The CDR3 is made up of 16 amino acids. Germline V gives CDR1 SGHNT, CDR2 YYREEE (reference sequence). CDR3 in amino acids: CASSLAGTWLGYGYAF. For the CDR3, the DNA is TGTGCCAGCAGCTTGGCCGGGACATGGTTGGGCTATGGCTACGCCTTC.

The J gene is TRBJ2-3, the V gene TRBV5-1, with 16 bases identical to TRBD2. Unmatched junction bases numbered 3, after V lost 4 bases and J lost 4 bases. The CDR3 has 16 amino acids. Germline V gene sequence: CDR1 SGHRS, CDR2 YFSETQ. The CDR3 here is CASSKGLAGGPDTQYF. The CDR3 region has the DNA TGCGCCAGCAGCAAGGGACTAGCGGGAGGGCCAGATACGCAGTATTTT.

With respect to this clonotype: A read error may account for a junction end that differs from germline. The chain employs TRBV9 and TRBJ2-5; 8 bases match TRBD2. Germline V gene lookup returns CDR1 SGDLS and CDR2 YYNGEE. The length of the CDR3 is 15 residues. The CDR3 protein is CASSLGGAGEETQYF. CDR3 bases: TGCGCCAGCAGCTTAGGTGGAGCGGGGGAAGAGACCCAGTACTTC.

Many counts were recorded for this clonotype. The chain combines TRBV5-1 with TRBJ2-5; D gene uncertain. CDR3 size: 12 residues. CDR1 is SGHRS and CDR2 is YFSETQ in the germline V gene. V dropped 5 bases and J dropped 3 bases, with 8 bases sitting between them. In DNA form, the CDR3 reads TGCGCCAGCAGTGGTCAAAAAGAGACCCAGTACTTC. This gives the protein CASSGQKETQYF.

In the case of this clonotype: Lacking the conserved final phenylalanine or tryptophan, this CDR3 likely reflects a read error. Because the CDR3's place on the DNA is in doubt, the DNA is left out and the CDR3 is given as listed by TCRdb. V is TRBV7-9 and J is TRBJ2-3; TRBD1 is taken as the D call from the table, unchecked against the DNA. The CDR3 length equals 10 residues, ends included. In germline, CDR1 is SEHNR, CDR2 FQNEAQ (reference sequence). This CDR3 is CASSHDPRNR.

As regards this clonotype: The junction differs from germline at one of its ends, possibly a read error. This sequence joins TRBV7-2 and TRBJ2-1; 11 bases fit TRBD2. The length of the CDR3 is 17 residues. Germline values: CDR1 SGHTA, CDR2 FQGNSA. This CDR3 is CASSLGGRTSGSYEQFF. CDR3 coding DNA: TGTGCTAGCAGCTTAGGGGGGCGGACTAGCGGGTCCTACGAGCAGTTCTTC.

Remarks on this clonotype: The junction departs from the called germline gene at one end, perhaps through a read error. The chain links TRBV6-1 to TRBJ2-7; tentative D call: TRBD2 (6 bases). Germline V gene data show CDR1 as MNHNS and CDR2 as SASEGT. The CDR3 runs to 18 residues. As DNA, the CDR3 is TGTGCCAGCAGTGAACGGCTAGCACGGGGGAAGAGCGTTCTCGAGCAGTGCTTC. It translates to CASSERLARGKSVLEQCF.

To note about this clonotype: Without the conserved terminal phenylalanine or tryptophan, this CDR3 likely stems from a read error. The DNA is left out, because the CDR3 cannot be placed on it with certainty; the CDR3 is given as TCRdb lists it. The chain carries TRBV5-1 and TRBJ2-1; the D call of TRBD1 is as the table states it, not checked on the DNA. The CDR3 has 14 residues if both end residues are counted. Germline CDR1 SGHRS, CDR2 YFSETQ. The CDR3 here is CASSRSTGGSVKFS.